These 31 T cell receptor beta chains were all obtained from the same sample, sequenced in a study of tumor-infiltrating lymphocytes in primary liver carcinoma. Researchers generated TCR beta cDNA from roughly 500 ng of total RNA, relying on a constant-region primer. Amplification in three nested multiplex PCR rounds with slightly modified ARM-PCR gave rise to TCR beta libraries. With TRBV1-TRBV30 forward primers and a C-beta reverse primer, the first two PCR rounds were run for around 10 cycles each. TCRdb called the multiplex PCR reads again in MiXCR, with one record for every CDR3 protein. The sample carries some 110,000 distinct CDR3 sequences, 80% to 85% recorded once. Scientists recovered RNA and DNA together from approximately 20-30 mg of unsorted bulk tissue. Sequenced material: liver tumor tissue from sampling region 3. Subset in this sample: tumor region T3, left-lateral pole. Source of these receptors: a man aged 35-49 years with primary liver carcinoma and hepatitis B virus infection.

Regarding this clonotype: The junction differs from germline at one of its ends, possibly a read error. The CDR3 sequence: CASNQPGTPGAGELFF. DNA for the CDR3: TGTGCCAGCAACCAGCCCGGGACCCCGGGTGCCGGGGAGCTATTTTTT. The J gene is TRBJ2-2, the V gene TRBV14; either TRBD1 or TRBD2 may supply D (5 bases each). Germline V CDR1 and CDR2: SGHDN, FVKESK. The CDR3 is made up of 16 amino acids.

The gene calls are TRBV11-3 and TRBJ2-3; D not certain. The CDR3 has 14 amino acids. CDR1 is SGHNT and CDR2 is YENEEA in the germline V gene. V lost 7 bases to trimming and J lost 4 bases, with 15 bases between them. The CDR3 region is CASNAGPSSDTQYF. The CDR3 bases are TGTGCCAGCAATGCCGGGCCAAGCTCAGATACGCAGTATTTT.

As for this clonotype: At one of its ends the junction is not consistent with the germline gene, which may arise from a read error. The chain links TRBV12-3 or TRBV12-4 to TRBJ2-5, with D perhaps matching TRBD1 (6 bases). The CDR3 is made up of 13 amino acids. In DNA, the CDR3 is TGTGCCATCAATTTAATTGAGGGGGAGACCCGGTACTTC. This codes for CAINLIEGETRYF.

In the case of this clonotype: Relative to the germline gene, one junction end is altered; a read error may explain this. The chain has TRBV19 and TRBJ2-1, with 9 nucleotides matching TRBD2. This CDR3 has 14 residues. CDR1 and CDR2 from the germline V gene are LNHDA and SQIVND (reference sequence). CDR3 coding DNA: TGTGCCAGTAGTATGCTAGCGGGGTACAATGGGCAGTTCTTC. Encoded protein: CASSMLAGYNGQFF.

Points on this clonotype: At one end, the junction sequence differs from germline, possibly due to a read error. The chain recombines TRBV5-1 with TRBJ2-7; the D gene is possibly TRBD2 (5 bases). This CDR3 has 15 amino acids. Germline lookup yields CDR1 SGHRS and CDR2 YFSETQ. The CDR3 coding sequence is TGCGCCAGCAGCTTCGCCGGGATAAGCTTCTACGAGCAGCACTTC. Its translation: CASSFAGISFYEQHF.

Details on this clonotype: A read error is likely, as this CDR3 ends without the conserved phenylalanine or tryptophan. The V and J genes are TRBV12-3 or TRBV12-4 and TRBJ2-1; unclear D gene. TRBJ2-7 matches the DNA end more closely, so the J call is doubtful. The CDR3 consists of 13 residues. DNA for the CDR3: TGTGCCAACGCCGACCAGAGTGGCAATGAGCAGTACTCC. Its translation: CANADQSGNEQYS.

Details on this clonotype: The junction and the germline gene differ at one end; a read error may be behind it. CDR3 protein: CSSLIGENGCTF. CDR3 sequence (DNA): TGCAGTTCCCTTATTGGGGAAAATGGCTGCACCTTC. V and J are TRBV29-1 and TRBJ1-2; no definite D call. The CDR3 is made up of 12 amino acids. Looked up from germline, CDR1 is SQVTM and CDR2 is ANQGSEA.

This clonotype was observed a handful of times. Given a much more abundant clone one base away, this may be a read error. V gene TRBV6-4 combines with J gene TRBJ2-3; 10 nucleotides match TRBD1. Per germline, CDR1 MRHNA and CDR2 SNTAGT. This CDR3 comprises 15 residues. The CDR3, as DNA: TGTGCCAGCAGTGACACTGGGACAGGGGCAGATATGCAGTATTTT. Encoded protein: CASSDTGTGADMQYF.

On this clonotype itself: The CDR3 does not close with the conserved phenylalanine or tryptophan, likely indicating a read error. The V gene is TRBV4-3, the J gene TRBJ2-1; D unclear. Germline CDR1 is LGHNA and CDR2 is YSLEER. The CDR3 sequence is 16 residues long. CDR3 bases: TGCGCCAGCACCCAATTCCCGCCCCCGGCGGACAATGAGCAGTTCTCC. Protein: CASTQFPPPADNEQFS.

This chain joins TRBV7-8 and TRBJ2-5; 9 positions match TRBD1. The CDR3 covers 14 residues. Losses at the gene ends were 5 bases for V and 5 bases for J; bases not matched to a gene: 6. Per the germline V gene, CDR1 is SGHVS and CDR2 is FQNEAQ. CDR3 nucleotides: TGTGCCAGCAGCAGGGACAGGGTAATTGAGACCCAGTACTTC. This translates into CASSRDRVIETQYF.

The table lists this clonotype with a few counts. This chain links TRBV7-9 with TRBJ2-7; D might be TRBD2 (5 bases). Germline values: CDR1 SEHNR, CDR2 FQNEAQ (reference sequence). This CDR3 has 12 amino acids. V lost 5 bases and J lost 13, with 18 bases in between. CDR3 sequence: CASSLADYGQYF. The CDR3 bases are TGTGCCAGCAGCCTCGCTGACTACGGGCAATACTTC. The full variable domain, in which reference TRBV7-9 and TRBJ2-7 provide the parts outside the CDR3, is DTGVSQNPRHKITKRGQNVTFRCDPISEHNRLYWYRQTLGQGPEFLTYFQNEAQLEKSRLLSDRFSAERPKGSFSTLEIQRTEQGDSAMYLCASSLADYGQYFGPGTRLTVT.

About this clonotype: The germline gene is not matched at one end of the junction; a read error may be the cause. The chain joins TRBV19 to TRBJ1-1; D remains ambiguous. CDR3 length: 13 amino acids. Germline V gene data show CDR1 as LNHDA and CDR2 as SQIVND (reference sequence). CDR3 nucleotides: TGTGCCAGTAGTATTACTGGTGACTCTGAAGCTTTATTT. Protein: CASSITGDSEALF.

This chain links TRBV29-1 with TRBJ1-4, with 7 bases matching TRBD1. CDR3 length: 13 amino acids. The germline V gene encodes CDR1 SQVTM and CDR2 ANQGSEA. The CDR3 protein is CNVSVQGGKKLFF. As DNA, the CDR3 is TGCAACGTCAGCGTTCAGGGGGGAAAAAAACTGTTTTTT. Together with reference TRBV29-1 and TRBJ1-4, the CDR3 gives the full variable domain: SAVISQKPSRDICQRGTSLTIQCQVDSQVTMMFWYRQQPGQSLTLIATANQGSEATYESGFVIDKFPISRPNLTFSTLTVSNMSPEDSSIYLCNVSVQGGKKLFFGSGTQLSVL.

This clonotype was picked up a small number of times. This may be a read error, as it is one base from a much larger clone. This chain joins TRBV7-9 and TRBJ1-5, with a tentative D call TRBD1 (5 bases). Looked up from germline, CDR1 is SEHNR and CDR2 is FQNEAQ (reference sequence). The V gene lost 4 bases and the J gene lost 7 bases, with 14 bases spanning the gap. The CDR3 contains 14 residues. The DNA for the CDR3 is TGTGCCAGCAGCTACGGGGGAGTTGAACAGCCCCAGCATTTT. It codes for CASSYGGVEQPQHF.

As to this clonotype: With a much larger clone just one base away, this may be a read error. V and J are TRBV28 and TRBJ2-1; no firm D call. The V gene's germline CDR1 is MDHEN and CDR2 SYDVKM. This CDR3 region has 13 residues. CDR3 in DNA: TGTGCCAGCAGTTTGGGCCCCTTCAATGAGCGGTTCTTC. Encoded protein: CASSLGPFNERFF.

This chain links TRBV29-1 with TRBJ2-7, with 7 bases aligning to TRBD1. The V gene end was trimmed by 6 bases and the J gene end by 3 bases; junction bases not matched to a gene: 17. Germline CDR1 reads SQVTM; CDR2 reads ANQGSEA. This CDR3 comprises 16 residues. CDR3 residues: CSVNRSGTVGNYEQYF. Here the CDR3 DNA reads TGCAGCGTCAACCGGTCGGGGACAGTAGGAAACTACGAGCAGTACTTC.

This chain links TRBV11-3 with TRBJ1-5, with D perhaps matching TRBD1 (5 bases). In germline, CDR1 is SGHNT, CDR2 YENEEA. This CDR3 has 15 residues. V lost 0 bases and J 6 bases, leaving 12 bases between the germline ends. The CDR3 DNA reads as TGTGCCAGCAGCTTAGATATGGGGCTGATTCAGCCCCAGCATTTT. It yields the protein CASSLDMGLIQPQHF.

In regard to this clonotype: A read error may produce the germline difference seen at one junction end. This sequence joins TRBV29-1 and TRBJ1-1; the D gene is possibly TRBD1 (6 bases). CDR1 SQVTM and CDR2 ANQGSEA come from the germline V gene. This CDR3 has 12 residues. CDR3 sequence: CNVVGGPPEAFF. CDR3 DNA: TGCAACGTTGTTGGGGGGCCTCCTGAAGCTTTCTTT.

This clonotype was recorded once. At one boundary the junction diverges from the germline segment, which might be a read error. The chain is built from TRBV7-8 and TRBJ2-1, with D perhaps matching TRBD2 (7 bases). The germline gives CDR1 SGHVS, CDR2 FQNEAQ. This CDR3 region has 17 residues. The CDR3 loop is CASSLAGARTRGNEQFF. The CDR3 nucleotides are TGTGCTAGCAGCTTGGCGGGGGCCCGCACTCGGGGCAATGAGCAGTTCTTC.

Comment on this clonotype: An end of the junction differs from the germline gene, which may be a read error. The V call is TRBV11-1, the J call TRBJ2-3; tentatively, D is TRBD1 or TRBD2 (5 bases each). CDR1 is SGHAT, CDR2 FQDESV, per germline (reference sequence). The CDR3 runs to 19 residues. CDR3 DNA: TGTGTCAGCAGCTCTGGGGGAAGCTCTGTTGGTGCCCGCACATATACGCAGTATTTT. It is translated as CVSSSGGSSVGARTYTQYF.

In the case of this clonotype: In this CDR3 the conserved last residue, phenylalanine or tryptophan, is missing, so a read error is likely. CDR3 in amino acids: CASNPGLAGTNMQYL. DNA of the CDR3: TGTGCCAGCAACCCAGGACTAGCGGGAACAAATATGCAGTATCTT. The gene calls are TRBV6-5 and TRBJ2-3, with 12 positions matching TRBD2. CDR1 and CDR2 (germline): MNHEY, SVGAGI. The CDR3 is 15 amino acids. J gave up 11 bases and V 7 bases, and 13 bases lay outside the gene matches.

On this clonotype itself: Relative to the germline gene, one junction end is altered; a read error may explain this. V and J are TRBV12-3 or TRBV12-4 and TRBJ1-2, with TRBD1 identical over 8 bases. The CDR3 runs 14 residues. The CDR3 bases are TGTACCAGCAGTCCGTCCGGACAGGGCAGTGGCTACACCTTC. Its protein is CTSSPSGQGSGYTF.

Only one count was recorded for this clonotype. The CDR3 region is CASTPGQGIQYF. CDR3 DNA sequence: TGTGCCAGCACCCCCGGCCAGGGGATCCAGTACTTC. The chain carries TRBV12-3 or TRBV12-4 and TRBJ2-5, with D possibly TRBD1 on 6 matching bases. The ends were cut back, 7 bases at V and 10 bases at J, with 16 bases in the middle. The CDR3 covers 12 residues.

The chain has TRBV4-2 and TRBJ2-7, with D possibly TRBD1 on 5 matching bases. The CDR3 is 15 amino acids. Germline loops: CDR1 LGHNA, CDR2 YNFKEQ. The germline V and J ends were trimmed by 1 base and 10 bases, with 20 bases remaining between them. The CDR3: CASSQGAEDKLEQYF. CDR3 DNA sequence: TGTGCCAGCAGCCAAGGGGCAGAGGACAAGCTCGAACAGTACTTC.

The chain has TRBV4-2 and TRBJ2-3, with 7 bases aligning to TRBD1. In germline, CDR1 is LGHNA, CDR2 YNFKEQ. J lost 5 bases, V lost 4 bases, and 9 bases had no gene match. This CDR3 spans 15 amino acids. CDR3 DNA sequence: TGTGCCAGCAGCCTCGAGGGGGCAGGAGGAGATACGCAGTATTTT. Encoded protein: CASSLEGAGGDTQYF.

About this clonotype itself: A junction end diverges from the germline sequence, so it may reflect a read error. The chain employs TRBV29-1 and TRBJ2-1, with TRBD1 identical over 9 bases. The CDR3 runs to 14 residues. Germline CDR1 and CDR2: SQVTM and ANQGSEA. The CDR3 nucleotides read TGCAGCGTTCTAGGACAGGGGACCTACGATGAGCAATTCTTC. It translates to CSVLGQGTYDEQFF.

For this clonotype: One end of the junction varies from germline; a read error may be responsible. CDR3 sequence: CASSEGMGRNTF. The DNA of the CDR3 is TGTGCCAGCAGTGAAGGCATGGGGCGGAACACATTC. The rearrangement joins TRBV6-1 to TRBJ1-2; a weak D match, TRBD1 (5 bases). From germline, CDR1 is MNHNS and CDR2 SASEGT. The CDR3 extends over 12 amino acids.

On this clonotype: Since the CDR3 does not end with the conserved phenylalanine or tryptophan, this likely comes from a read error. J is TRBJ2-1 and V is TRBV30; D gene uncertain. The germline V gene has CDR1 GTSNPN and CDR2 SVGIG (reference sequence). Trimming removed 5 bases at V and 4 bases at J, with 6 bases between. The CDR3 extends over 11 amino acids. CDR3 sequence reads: CAWVDYNEQFL. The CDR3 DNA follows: TGTGCCTGGGTGGATTACAATGAGCAGTTCCTC.

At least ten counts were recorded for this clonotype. The DNA for the CDR3 is TGTGCCAGCAACGAGCGGGATGACACAGATACGCAGTATTTT. It encodes CASNERDDTDTQYF. The J gene is TRBJ2-3, the V gene TRBV2; 7 bases align to TRBD2. There are 14 residues in the CDR3. Germline CDR1 reads SNHLY; CDR2 reads FYNNEI. Trimming removed 7 bases from V and 2 bases from J; junction bases left unmatched: 6.

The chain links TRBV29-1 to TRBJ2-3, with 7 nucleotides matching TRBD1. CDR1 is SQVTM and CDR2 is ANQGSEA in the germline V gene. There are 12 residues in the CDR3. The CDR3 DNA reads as TGCATCTTTGGTGCCAAGGGGGCAACACAGTATTTT. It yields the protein CIFGAKGATQYF.

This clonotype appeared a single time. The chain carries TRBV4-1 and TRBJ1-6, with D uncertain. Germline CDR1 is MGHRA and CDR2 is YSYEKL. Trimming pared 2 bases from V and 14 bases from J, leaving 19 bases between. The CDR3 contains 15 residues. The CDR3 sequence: CASSQLNGLNLSLHF. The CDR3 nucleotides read TGCGCCAGCAGCCAACTTAACGGCTTGAATTTATCCCTCCACTTT.